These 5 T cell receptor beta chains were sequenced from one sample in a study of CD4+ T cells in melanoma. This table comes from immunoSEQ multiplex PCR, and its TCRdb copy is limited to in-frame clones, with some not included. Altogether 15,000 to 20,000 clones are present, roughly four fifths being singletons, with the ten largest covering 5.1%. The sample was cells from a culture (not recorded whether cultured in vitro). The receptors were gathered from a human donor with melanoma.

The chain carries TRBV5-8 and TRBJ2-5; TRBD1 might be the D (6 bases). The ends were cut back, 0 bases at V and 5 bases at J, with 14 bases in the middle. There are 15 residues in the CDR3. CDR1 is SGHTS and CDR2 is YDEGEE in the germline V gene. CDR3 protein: CASSLAGHLGETQYF. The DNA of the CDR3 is TGTGCCAGCAGCTTGGCGGGACACTTGGGGGAGACCCAGTACTTC.

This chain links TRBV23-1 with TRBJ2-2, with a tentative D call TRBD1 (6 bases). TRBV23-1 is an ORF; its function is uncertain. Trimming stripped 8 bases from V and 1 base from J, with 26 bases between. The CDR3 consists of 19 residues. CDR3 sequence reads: CASQTILNVTDRNTGELFF. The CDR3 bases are TGCGCCAGCCAAACCATACTAAACGTCACGGACAGGAACACCGGGGAGCTGTTTTTT.

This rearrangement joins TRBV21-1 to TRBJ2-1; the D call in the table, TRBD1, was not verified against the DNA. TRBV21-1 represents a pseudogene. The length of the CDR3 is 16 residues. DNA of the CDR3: TGTGCCAGCAGCATCTTTCACCGGGACAGGGGTAATGAGCAGTTCTTC. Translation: CASSIFHRDRGNEQFF.

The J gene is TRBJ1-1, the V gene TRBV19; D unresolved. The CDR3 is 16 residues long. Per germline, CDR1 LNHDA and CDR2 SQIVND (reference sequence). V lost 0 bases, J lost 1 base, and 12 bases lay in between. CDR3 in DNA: TGTGCCAGTAGTATAGACCCAGTGAGGGAGAACACTGAAGCTTTCTTT. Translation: CASSIDPVRENTEAFF.

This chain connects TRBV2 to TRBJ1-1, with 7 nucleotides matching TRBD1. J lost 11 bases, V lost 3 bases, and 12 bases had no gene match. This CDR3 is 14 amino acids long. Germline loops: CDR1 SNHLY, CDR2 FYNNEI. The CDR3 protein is CASSDGAGGRLAFF. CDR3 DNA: TGTGCCAGCAGTGATGGGGCAGGGGGGCGGTTGGCTTTCTTT.